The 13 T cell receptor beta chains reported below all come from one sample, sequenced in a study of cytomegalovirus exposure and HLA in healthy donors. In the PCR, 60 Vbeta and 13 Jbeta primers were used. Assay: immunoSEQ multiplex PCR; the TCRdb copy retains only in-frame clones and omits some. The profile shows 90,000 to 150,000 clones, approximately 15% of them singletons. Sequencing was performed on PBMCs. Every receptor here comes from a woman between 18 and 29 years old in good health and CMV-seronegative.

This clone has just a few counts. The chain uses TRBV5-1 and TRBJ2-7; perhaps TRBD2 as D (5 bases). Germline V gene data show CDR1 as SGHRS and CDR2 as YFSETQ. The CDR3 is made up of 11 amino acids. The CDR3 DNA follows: TGCTCACGCTGGCTAGCCAACGAGCAGTACTTC. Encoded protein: CSRWLANEQYF.

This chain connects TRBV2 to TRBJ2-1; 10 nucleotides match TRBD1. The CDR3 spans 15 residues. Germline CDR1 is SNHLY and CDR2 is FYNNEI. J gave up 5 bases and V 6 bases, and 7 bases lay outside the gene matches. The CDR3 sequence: CASRSPGTGDNEQFF. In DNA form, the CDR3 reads TGTGCCAGCAGGTCCCCCGGGACAGGGGACAATGAGCAGTTCTTC.

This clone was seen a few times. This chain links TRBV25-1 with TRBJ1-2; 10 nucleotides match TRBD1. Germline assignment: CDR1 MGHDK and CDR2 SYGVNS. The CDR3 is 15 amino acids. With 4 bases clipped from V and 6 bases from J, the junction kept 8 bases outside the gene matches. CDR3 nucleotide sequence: TGTGCCAGCAGTGCCCCCCCGGGACAGGGGAATGGCTACACCTTC. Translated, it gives CASSAPPGQGNGYTF.

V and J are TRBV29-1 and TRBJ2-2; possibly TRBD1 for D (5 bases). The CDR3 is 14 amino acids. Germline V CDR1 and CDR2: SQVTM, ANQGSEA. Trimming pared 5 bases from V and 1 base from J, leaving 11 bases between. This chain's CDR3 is CSVPKDRNTGELFF. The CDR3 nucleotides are TGCAGCGTTCCGAAAGACAGGAACACCGGGGAGCTGTTTTTT.

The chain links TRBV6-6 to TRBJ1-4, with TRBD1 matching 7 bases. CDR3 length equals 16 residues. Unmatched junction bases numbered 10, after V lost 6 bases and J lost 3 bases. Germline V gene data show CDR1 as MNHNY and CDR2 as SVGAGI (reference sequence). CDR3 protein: CASREQGLTANEKLFF. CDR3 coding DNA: TGTGCCAGCAGAGAACAGGGGTTGACGGCTAATGAAAAACTGTTTTTT.

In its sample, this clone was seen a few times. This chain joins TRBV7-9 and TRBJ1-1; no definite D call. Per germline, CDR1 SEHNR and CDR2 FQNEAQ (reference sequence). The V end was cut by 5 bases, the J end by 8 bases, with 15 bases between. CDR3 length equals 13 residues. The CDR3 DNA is TGTGCCAGCAGCCTGACGACCGCGGCGGAAGCTTTCTTT. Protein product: CASSLTTAAEAFF.

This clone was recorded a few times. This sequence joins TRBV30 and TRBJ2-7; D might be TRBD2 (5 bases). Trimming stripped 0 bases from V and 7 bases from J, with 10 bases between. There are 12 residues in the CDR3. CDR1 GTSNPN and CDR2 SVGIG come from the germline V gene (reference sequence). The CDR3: CAWSVLTGEQYF. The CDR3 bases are TGTGCCTGGAGTGTACTCACGGGAGAGCAGTACTTC.

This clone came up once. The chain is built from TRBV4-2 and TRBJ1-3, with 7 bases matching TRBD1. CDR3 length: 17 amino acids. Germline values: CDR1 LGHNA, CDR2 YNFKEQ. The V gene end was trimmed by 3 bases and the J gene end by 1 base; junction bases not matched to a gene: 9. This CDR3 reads CASSHSGAGGSGNTIYF. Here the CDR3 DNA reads TGTGCCAGCAGCCACTCGGGGGCAGGGGGATCTGGAAACACCATATATTTT.

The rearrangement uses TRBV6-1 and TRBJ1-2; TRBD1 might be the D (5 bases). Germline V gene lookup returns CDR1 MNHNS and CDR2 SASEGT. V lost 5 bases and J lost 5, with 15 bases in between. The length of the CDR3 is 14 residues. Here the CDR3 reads CASSRERGGYGYTF. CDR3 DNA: TGTGCCAGCAGTAGGGAGCGGGGCGGGTATGGCTACACCTTC.

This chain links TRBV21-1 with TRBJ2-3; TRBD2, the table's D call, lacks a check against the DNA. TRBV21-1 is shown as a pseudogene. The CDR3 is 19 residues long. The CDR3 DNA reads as TGTGCCAGCAGCAAAGTTTTGGTAGTAGGAGGGGAAAGCACAGATACGCAGTATTTT. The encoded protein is CASSKVLVVGGESTDTQYF.

The CDR3: CASSLVRDIGEKLFF. The DNA for the CDR3 is TGTGCCAGCAGCTTAGTCCGGGACATCGGGGAAAAACTGTTTTTT. This chain links TRBV11-2 with TRBJ1-4; the D gene is possibly TRBD1 (6 bases). Between the trimmed V and J ends, which lost 1 base and 8 bases, there was a span of 14 bases. Per the germline V gene, CDR1 is SGHAT and CDR2 is FQNNGV. The CDR3 runs 15 residues. Filled out from reference TRBV11-2 and TRBJ1-4, the complete variable domain reads EAGVAQSPRYKIIEKRQSVAFWCNPISGHATLYWYQQILGQGPKLLIQFQNNGVVDDSQLPKDRFSAERLKGVDSTLKIQPAKLEDSAVYLCASSLVRDIGEKLFFGSGTQLSVL.

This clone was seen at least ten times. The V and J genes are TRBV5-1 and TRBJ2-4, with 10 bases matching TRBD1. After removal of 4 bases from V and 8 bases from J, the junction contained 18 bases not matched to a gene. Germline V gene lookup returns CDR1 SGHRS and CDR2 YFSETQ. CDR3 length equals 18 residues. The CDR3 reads CASSPDSTGTGVIDIQYF. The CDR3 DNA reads TGCGCCAGCAGCCCCGATAGCACCGGGACAGGGGTCATCGACATTCAGTACTTC.

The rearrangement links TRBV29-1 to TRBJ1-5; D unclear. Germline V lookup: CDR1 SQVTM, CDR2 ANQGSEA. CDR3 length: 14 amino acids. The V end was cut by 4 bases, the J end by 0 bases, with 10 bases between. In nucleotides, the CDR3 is TGCAGCGTTGGTGGCCACGATAGCAATCAGCCCCAGCATTTT. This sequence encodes CSVGGHDSNQPQHF.